Presented here are 30 T cell receptor beta chains from one specimen sequenced in a study of blood T cells in healthy people across ages. PCR was performed a second time for about 7 to 12 cycles using a sample-barcoded 5' primer and a J-beta primer mix. TCRdb recomputed calls from the 5' RACE reads with MiXCR, one row per CDR3 protein. The sample has 450,000 to 600,000 distinct CDR3 sequences, roughly a quarter seen once; the top ten hold approximately 3.3%. These data were also filed under a second study, of T cells of mothers and their children.

The sequencing sample was made of blood. The source is a boy between 2 and 10 years old in good health.

This clonotype was recorded many times. The chain employs TRBV7-2 and TRBJ2-5, with 10 positions matching TRBD2. Germline CDR1 is SGHTA and CDR2 is FQGNSA. This CDR3 contains 15 residues. The J segment lost 6 bases and the V segment lost 3 bases, leaving 7 bases of the junction unmatched. As DNA, the CDR3 is TGTGCCAGCAGCTTTAAGGGGACTAGCGCGAAGACCCAGTACTTC. Translation gives CASSFKGTSAKTQYF.

This sequence joins TRBV5-1 and TRBJ1-1, with a possible D match to TRBD1 (5 bases). Trimming took off 3 bases at V and 7 bases at J, with 10 bases between the two ends. Germline V gene lookup returns CDR1 SGHRS and CDR2 YFSETQ. CDR3 size: 12 residues. The CDR3 bases are TGCGCCAGCAGCTCTTGGCAGGGTGAAGCTTTCTTT. Amino acids: CASSSWQGEAFF.

This clonotype was counted only a few times. DNA of the CDR3: TGCAGTGCTAGTGGCAGGCCCGGGACTAGCGCTACAGATACGCAGTATTTT. This translates into CSASGRPGTSATDTQYF. The chain combines TRBV20-1 with TRBJ2-3; 10 bases align to TRBD2. The CDR3 covers 17 residues. Germline V lookup: CDR1 DFQATT, CDR2 SNEGSKA (reference sequence). With V trimmed by 3 bases and J by 3 bases, 12 bases remained unmatched.

Note on this clonotype: The conserved closing phenylalanine or tryptophan is absent in this CDR3, likely reflecting a read error. This chain links TRBV6-5 with TRBJ2-7, with D perhaps TRBD1 (6 bases). CDR1 is MNHEY and CDR2 is SVGAGI in the germline V gene. Deletions cut 0 bases from V and 1 base from J, with 13 bases between. CDR3 length: 16 amino acids. The CDR3 bases are TGTGCCAGCAGTTACTCGGTTGGGGACACTTCCTACGAGCAGTACTCC. Amino acid sequence: CASSYSVGDTSYEQYS.

This clonotype was counted only a few times. The gene calls are TRBV11-2 and TRBJ2-2, with D possibly matching TRBD1 (5 bases). This CDR3 spans 15 amino acids. Trimming took 0 bases from V and 2 from J, leaving 7 bases between them. The germline gives CDR1 SGHAT, CDR2 FQNNGV. In DNA form, the CDR3 reads TGTGCCAGCAGCTTAGATTGGACAAACACCGGGGAGCTGTTTTTT. Its translation is CASSLDWTNTGELFF.

This clonotype was counted a few times. The chain joins TRBV10-2 to TRBJ1-1; TRBD1 aligns across 8 bases. J gave up 0 bases and V 8 bases, and 5 bases lay outside the gene matches. From germline, CDR1 is WSHSY and CDR2 SAAADI. The CDR3 is made up of 14 amino acids. The CDR3 protein is CASGWTGMNTEAFF. CDR3 DNA sequence: TGCGCCAGCGGATGGACAGGGATGAACACTGAAGCTTTCTTT.

The V call is TRBV7-2, the J call TRBJ2-3; TRBD2 matches at 7 bases. CDR3 length: 15 amino acids. In germline, CDR1 is SGHTA, CDR2 FQGNSA. The V and J ends lost 3 bases and 1 base, in that order; junction bases with no gene match: 4. CDR3 nucleotides: TGTGCCAGCAGCTTCAGGCGGGAGCGCACAGATACGCAGTATTTT. Protein sequence: CASSFRRERTDTQYF.

The rearrangement joins TRBV2 to TRBJ1-4, with TRBD1 as a possible D gene (5 bases). This CDR3 region has 12 residues. Germline loops: CDR1 SNHLY, CDR2 FYNNEI. V was trimmed by 6 bases and J by 4 bases, leaving 6 bases between them. The CDR3 loop is CASRGDNEKLFF. The CDR3 DNA sequence: TGTGCCAGCAGGGGGGATAATGAAAAACTGTTTTTT.

The rearrangement uses TRBV9 and TRBJ2-4; D unclear. Germline V gives CDR1 SGDLS, CDR2 YYNGEE. Trimming shortened V by 0 bases and J by 0 bases, and 13 bases separated the two germline ends. The CDR3 loop spans 17 amino acids. CDR3 amino acids: CASSVGSESLAKNIQYF. The CDR3, as DNA: TGTGCCAGCAGCGTAGGGTCGGAAAGTCTAGCCAAAAACATTCAGTACTTC.

This clonotype was seen a few times. The chain combines TRBV27 with TRBJ2-5; no clear D. The DNA end favors TRBJ2-7, so the J call may be wrong. Germline lookup yields CDR1 MNHEY and CDR2 SMNVEV (reference sequence). The CDR3 totals 16 residues. CDR3 protein: CASSLTYGGPTYEQYF. CDR3 nucleotide sequence: TGTGCCAGCAGTTTAACCTATGGTGGTCCGACCTACGAGCAGTACTTC.

In this sample, this clonotype turned up a few times. This chain links TRBV10-2 with TRBJ2-5; 11 bases agree with TRBD2. The V segment lost 0 bases and the J segment 5 bases; nucleotides outside the gene matches: 5. Germline values: CDR1 WSHSY, CDR2 SAAADI. The CDR3 runs 16 residues. CDR3 coding DNA: TGCGCCAGCAGTGAGTCGGCTAGCGGGAGGCTGGAGACCCAGTACTTC. Protein sequence: CASSESASGRLETQYF.

The V and J genes are TRBV6-1 and TRBJ2-5; D remains unclear. The J call may be mistaken, given a closer DNA end match to TRBJ2-7. CDR3 size: 13 residues. From germline, CDR1 is MNHNS and CDR2 SASEGT. The CDR3 coding sequence is TGTGCCAGCAGGACCCTGACCTCCTACGAGCAGTACTTC. As protein: CASRTLTSYEQYF.

This clonotype has a count of ten or more. The chain has TRBV7-2 and TRBJ2-3; weak D call: TRBD2 (6 bases). Per germline, CDR1 SGHTA and CDR2 FQGNSA. This CDR3 is built from 13 residues. V lost 1 base, J lost 7 bases, and 9 bases lay in between. The DNA for the CDR3 is TGTGCCAGCAGCTTAGGGGACTTAAATACGCAGTATTTT. Translation gives CASSLGDLNTQYF. The whole variable domain, filled in from reference TRBV7-2 and TRBJ2-3, reads GAGVSQSPSNKVTEKGKDVELRCDPISGHTALYWYRQSLGQGLEFLIYFQGNSAPDKSGLPSDRFSAERTGGSVSTLTIQRTQQEDSAVYLCASSLGDLNTQYFGPGTRLTVL.

The chain carries TRBV11-2 and TRBJ2-4; 9 positions match TRBD2. This CDR3 comprises 17 residues. Germline V gene sequence: CDR1 SGHAT, CDR2 FQNNGV. V gave up 5 bases and J gave up 8 bases; unmatched junction bases: 16. For the CDR3, the DNA is TGTGCCAGCAGCCGGACTAGCGACCCCCGACCGATCTACATTCAGTACTTC. Its translation: CASSRTSDPRPIYIQYF. Full variable domain (outside the CDR3, taken from reference TRBV11-2 and TRBJ2-4): EAGVAQSPRYKIIEKRQSVAFWCNPISGHATLYWYQQILGQGPKLLIQFQNNGVVDDSQLPKDRFSAERLKGVDSTLKIQPAKLEDSAVYLCASSRTSDPRPIYIQYFGAGTRLSVL.

The DNA for the CDR3 is TGCAGCGTTGAAGTCGAAGAAGGACTAGCCGTACAAGAGACCCAGTACTTC. Protein sequence: CSVEVEEGLAVQETQYF. This chain uses TRBV29-1 with TRBJ2-5, with 8 bases matching TRBD2. The CDR3 contains 17 residues. Trimming removed 1 base from V and 2 bases from J; junction bases left unmatched: 12. Germline CDR1 reads SQVTM; CDR2 reads ANQGSEA.

This clonotype was seen a single time. The chain couples TRBV29-1 to TRBJ2-3, with 7 bases matching TRBD1. The CDR3 spans 13 residues. With V trimmed by 6 bases and J by 4 bases, 7 bases remained unmatched. In germline, CDR1 is SQVTM, CDR2 ANQGSEA. The CDR3: CSVTTTGSDTQYF. As DNA, the CDR3 is TGCAGCGTCACCACGACAGGGTCAGATACGCAGTATTTT.

This rearrangement joins TRBV28 to TRBJ1-6; 9 bases are shared with TRBD1. Trimming at V came to 4 bases and at J to 9 bases, leaving 7 bases not matched to a gene. The germline CDR1 and CDR2 sequences are MDHEN and SYDVKM. CDR3 size: 15 residues. CDR3 residues: CASSSGQGGVSPLHF. CDR3 nucleotides: TGTGCCAGCAGTTCGGGACAGGGTGGAGTTTCACCCCTCCACTTT.

This clonotype was detected only a few times. The chain combines TRBV14 with TRBJ2-1, with 7 bases that match TRBD2. V lost 6 bases to trimming and J lost 4 bases; unmatched junction nucleotides: 12. The CDR3 length is 16 residues. Germline V gene lookup returns CDR1 SGHDN and CDR2 FVKESK. CDR3 region: CASSRLASGMYNEQFF. The CDR3 DNA reads TGTGCCAGCAGTCGCCTTGCTAGCGGCATGTACAATGAGCAGTTCTTC.

In its sample, this clonotype was seen a few times. The rearrangement links TRBV21-1 to TRBJ2-5; no check of the table's D call, TRBD1, against the DNA was made. The DNA end favors TRBJ2-1, so the J call may be wrong. TRBV21-1 is shown as a pseudogene. The CDR3 covers 12 residues. The CDR3 loop reads CASSGLPNEQFF. The CDR3 bases are TGTGCCAGCAGCGGGCTGCCCAATGAGCAGTTCTTC.

The chain joins TRBV3-1 to TRBJ2-3; 9 bases are shared with TRBD2. J gave up 2 bases and V 7 bases, and 7 bases lay outside the gene matches. Germline assignment: CDR1 LGHDT and CDR2 YNNKEL (reference sequence). This CDR3 region has 15 residues. The CDR3 bases are TGTGCCAGCACCTCGACTAGCGGATTCACAGATACGCAGTATTTT. Protein sequence: CASTSTSGFTDTQYF.

The rearrangement links TRBV5-6 to TRBJ2-3; 9 positions match TRBD2. The V segment lost 1 base and the J segment 0 bases; nucleotides outside the gene matches: 6. CDR1 and CDR2 from the germline V gene are SGHDT and YYEEEE. This CDR3 comprises 17 residues. Here the CDR3 DNA reads TGTGCCAGCAGCTTGATGCTAGCGGGGCATAGCACAGATACGCAGTATTTT. This translates into CASSLMLAGHSTDTQYF.

This clonotype has a handful of counts. The V gene is TRBV9, the J gene TRBJ2-7, with a weak D call TRBD2 (6 bases). CDR3 size: 15 residues. Germline values: CDR1 SGDLS, CDR2 YYNGEE. V was shortened by 0 bases and J by 0 bases, with 10 bases between the two germline ends. The CDR3 protein is CASSVAPGVSYEQYF. For the CDR3, the DNA is TGTGCCAGCAGCGTAGCCCCGGGAGTCTCCTACGAGCAGTACTTC.

The genes are TRBV20-1 and TRBJ1-2, with D possibly being TRBD1 (5 bases). This CDR3 comprises 15 residues. With 0 bases removed from V and 8 bases from J, the gap between germline ends came to 19 bases. The germline gives CDR1 DFQATT, CDR2 SNEGSKA (reference sequence). As DNA, the CDR3 is TGCAGTGCTAGAGATCGAGCAGGGATACTATTCGGCTACACCTTC. This codes for CSARDRAGILFGYTF.

The rearrangement uses TRBV7-9 and TRBJ2-7; TRBD2 aligns across 10 bases. V lost 3 bases to trimming and J lost 4 bases; unmatched junction nucleotides: 6. Looked up from germline, CDR1 is SEHNR and CDR2 is FQNEAQ (reference sequence). The length of the CDR3 is 15 residues. The CDR3 sequence: CASSFRAGGPYEQYF. CDR3 DNA: TGTGCCAGCAGCTTCCGAGCGGGAGGGCCGTACGAGCAGTACTTC.

The chain couples TRBV27 to TRBJ2-7; TRBD1 agrees at 8 bases. Trimming at V came to 4 bases and at J to 6 bases, leaving 8 bases not matched to a gene. The length of the CDR3 is 14 residues. The V gene's germline CDR1 is MNHEY and CDR2 SMNVEV (reference sequence). The CDR3 region has the DNA TGTGCCAGCAGTTCACCCCAGGGGGCGGGCGAGCAGTACTTC. Translating gives CASSSPQGAGEQYF.

The rearrangement links TRBV7-2 to TRBJ1-2; TRBD1 aligns across 8 bases. Germline values: CDR1 SGHTA, CDR2 FQGNSA. V was pared by 5 bases and J by 8 bases, with 19 bases of the junction left unmatched. This CDR3 region has 17 residues. Here the CDR3 DNA reads TGTGCCAGCAGCCCGAGCGGGACAGGTCAATTAGTGCGGGGCTACACCTTC. Protein product: CASSPSGTGQLVRGYTF.

This chain joins TRBV6-5 and TRBJ1-1; a possible D gene is TRBD1 (6 bases). Germline lookup yields CDR1 MNHEY and CDR2 SVGAGI. V was clipped by 8 bases and J by 1 base, with 11 bases between them. The CDR3 is made up of 13 amino acids. The CDR3 DNA reads TGTGCCAGCGGGTACAGGGAGAACACTGAAGCTTTCTTT. Protein sequence: CASGYRENTEAFF.

The CDR3 is CSDGDRGLQETQYF. CDR3 coding DNA: TGCAGTGACGGGGACAGGGGGCTACAAGAGACCCAGTACTTC. V usage is TRBV20-1 and J usage is TRBJ2-5, with 12 positions matching TRBD1. Germline CDR1 is DFQATT and CDR2 is SNEGSKA (reference sequence). J was trimmed by 2 bases and V by 7 bases; bases with no gene match: 5. CDR3 length: 14 residues.

There are a few counts of this clonotype. The chain couples TRBV4-1 to TRBJ1-3, with 9 bases fitting TRBD1. Germline CDR1 reads MGHRA; CDR2 reads YSYEKL. V gave up 3 bases and J gave up 4 bases; unmatched junction bases: 4. The CDR3 is 15 amino acids. CDR3 loop: CASSQLQGAGNTIYF. The DNA of the CDR3 is TGCGCCAGCAGCCAGCTACAGGGGGCGGGAAACACCATATATTTT.

This clonotype was detected only a few times. The CDR3 nucleotides read TGTGCCACCAGGTGCGGGGAGAGGGAAGAGACCCAGTACTTC. It encodes CATRCGEREETQYF. The gene calls are TRBV24-1 and TRBJ2-5; maybe TRBD2 (6 bases). V was shortened by 7 bases and J by 3 bases, with 14 bases between the two germline ends. Germline values: CDR1 KGHDR, CDR2 SFDVKD. The CDR3 sequence is 14 residues long.